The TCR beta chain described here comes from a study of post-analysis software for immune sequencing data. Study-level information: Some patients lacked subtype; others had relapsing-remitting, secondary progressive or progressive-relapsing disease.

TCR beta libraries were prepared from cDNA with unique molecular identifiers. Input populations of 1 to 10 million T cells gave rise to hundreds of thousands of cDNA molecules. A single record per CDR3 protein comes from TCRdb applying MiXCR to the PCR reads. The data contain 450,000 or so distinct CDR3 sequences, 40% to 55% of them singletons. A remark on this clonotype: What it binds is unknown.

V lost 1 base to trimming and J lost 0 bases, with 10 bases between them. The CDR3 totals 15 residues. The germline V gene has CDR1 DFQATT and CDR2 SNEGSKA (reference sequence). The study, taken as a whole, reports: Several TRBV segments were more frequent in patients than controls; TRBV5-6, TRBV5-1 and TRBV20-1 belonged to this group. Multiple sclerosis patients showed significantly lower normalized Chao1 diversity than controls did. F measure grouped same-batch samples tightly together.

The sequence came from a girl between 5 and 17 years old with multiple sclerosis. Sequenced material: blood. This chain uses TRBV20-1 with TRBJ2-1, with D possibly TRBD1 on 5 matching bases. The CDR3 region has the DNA TGCAGTGCTAGAGTGGGGCCCCCCTCCTACAATGAGCAGTTCTTC. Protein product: CSARVGPPSYNEQFF.